A single sample gave rise to the 6 T cell receptor beta chains below, sequenced in a study of identical twins. TCRdb analysed the 5' RACE reads with MiXCR anew, one entry per CDR3 protein. This table holds hundreds of thousands of distinct CDR3 sequences, roughly 7% found once. The data were also submitted as part of a second study, on yellow fever vaccine responses in identical twins.

The sample consisted of memory (CD45RO+) T cells sorted from blood. Receptors originate from a woman younger than 35 in good health.

This clonotype showed up many times. The chain joins TRBV3-1 to TRBJ2-2; the D is unclear. The ends were cut back, 3 bases at V and 2 bases at J, with 1 base in the middle. The CDR3 contains 12 residues. Germline V lookup: CDR1 LGHDT, CDR2 YNNKEL (reference sequence). CDR3 protein: CASSHNTGELFF. The CDR3 nucleotides are TGTGCCAGCAGCCACAACACCGGGGAGCTGTTTTTT.

This clonotype was counted ten times or more. V gene TRBV5-1 combines with J gene TRBJ2-3; 7 bases line up with TRBD1. With 0 bases clipped from V and 1 base from J, the junction kept 5 bases outside the gene matches. Germline lookup yields CDR1 SGHRS and CDR2 YFSETQ. There are 16 residues in the CDR3. The CDR3 nucleotides read TGCGCCAGCAGCTTGGGGACAGGACAGGGCACAGATACGCAGTATTTT. Protein: CASSLGTGQGTDTQYF.

This clonotype came up many times. The genes are TRBV7-2 and TRBJ2-2, with D unclear. This CDR3 region has 14 residues. Germline V gene sequence: CDR1 SGHTA, CDR2 FQGNSA. The V end lost 1 base, the J end lost 0 bases, and 3 bases lay between the germline ends. The CDR3 here is CASSLGANTGELFF. Written as DNA, the CDR3 is TGTGCCAGCAGCTTAGGGGCGAACACCGGGGAGCTGTTTTTT.

The table lists this clonotype with many counts. V is TRBV12-3 or TRBV12-4 and J is TRBJ2-7, with 10 bases matching TRBD2. V lost 1 base and J lost 12; bases outside the gene matches: 9. The CDR3 extends over 14 amino acids. The CDR3 coding sequence is TGTGCCAGCAGTTTAGGGGCTAGCGGGAGTTTTAGGTACTTC. It specifies CASSLGASGSFRYF.

This clonotype was observed at least ten times. The chain joins TRBV11-2 to TRBJ2-1, with 14 bases fitting TRBD2. V trimming: 5 bases; J trimming: 6 bases; junction bases outside the gene matches: 6. CDR3 length equals 16 residues. Germline loops: CDR1 SGHAT, CDR2 FQNNGV. CDR3 sequence: CASSPPGLAGANEQFF. CDR3 nucleotide sequence: TGTGCCAGCAGCCCACCGGGACTAGCGGGGGCCAATGAGCAGTTCTTC.

The chain links TRBV20-1 to TRBJ2-2; possible D gene TRBD1, 6 bases. From germline, CDR1 is DFQATT and CDR2 SNEGSKA (reference sequence). This CDR3 comprises 17 residues. V dropped 0 bases and J dropped 5 bases, with 19 bases sitting between them. The CDR3 sequence: CSARDRLNREGTGELFF. In DNA form, the CDR3 reads TGCAGTGCTAGAGATCGCCTAAACAGGGAAGGGACCGGGGAGCTGTTTTTT.